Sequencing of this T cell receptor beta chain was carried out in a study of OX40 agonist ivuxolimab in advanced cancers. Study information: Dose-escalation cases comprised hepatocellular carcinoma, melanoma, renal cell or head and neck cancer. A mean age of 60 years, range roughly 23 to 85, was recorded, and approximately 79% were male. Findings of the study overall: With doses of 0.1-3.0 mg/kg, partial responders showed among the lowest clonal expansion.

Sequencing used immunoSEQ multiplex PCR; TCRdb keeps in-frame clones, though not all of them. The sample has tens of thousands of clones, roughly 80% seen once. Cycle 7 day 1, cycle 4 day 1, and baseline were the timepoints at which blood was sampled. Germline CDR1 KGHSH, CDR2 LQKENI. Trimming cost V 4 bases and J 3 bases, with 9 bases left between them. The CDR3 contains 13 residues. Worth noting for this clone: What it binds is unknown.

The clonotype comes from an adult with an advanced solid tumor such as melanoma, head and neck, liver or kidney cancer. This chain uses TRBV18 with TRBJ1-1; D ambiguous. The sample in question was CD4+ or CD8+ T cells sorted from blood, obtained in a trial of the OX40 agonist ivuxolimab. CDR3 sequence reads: CASSRTGDTEAFF. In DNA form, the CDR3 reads TGTGCCAGCTCACGGACTGGGGACACTGAAGCTTTCTTT.